This TCR beta chain is drawn from a study of blood T cells in healthy people across ages (dated by TCRdb to between 2014 and 2017). With regard to the full study: In model experiments, template switching captured about one uniquely barcoded TCR beta cDNA molecule for every two T cells. To avoid experimental bias, donors of different ages were randomly spread across the sequencing lanes. For two donors (one aged 18 to 30 and one aged 80 or older), the study analyzed two additional independent replicas of 1 million unique cDNA reads from the same blood draw. Age-related changes in TCR beta repertoire diversity were measured in the study by deep sequencing normalized with unique cDNA molecular identifiers. The donors were divided into four age groups: young (average about 16 years), middle-aged (about 39), aged (around 67) and long-lived (approximately 74).

As regards this clonotype: Its antigen remains unidentified. No clone much larger than this one lies a single base away; base qualities are absent.

Beyond this particular receptor, the publication reports: Estimates of total diversity based on one million sequenced T cells were regarded as lower bounds and as underestimates. Because donor CMV infection status was unknown, age-related changes in expanded clonotypes were potentially confounded. Observed TCR beta diversity per million T cells fell roughly linearly with age, and a significant reduction was already apparent by age approximately 40. Bulk unsorted PBMC profiling prevented conclusive comparison of naive and antigen-experienced compartments. The percentage of naive T cells measured by flow cytometry correlated strongly with observed TCR beta diversity. Compared with the aged group, the long-lived group had more naive CD4+ T cells, fewer expanded clones and increased TCR diversity, a pattern suggesting age selection.

Systemically healthy Caucasian individuals from Russia, approximately 39 in total and aged about 6 to 95 years, were included as donors. Each donor gave about 9.7 milliliters of peripheral blood, drawn into EDTA-treated Vacutainer tubes. Ficoll-Paque density-gradient centrifugation was used to isolate PBMCs, with at least 6.5 million per sample. Total RNA, at least 6 micrograms per sample, was extracted from PBMCs with Trizol reagent. Naive CD45RAhigh/CD27high T cell percentages were measured by flow cytometry on a PBMC aliquot from every donor. From the cysteine through the phenylalanine, the CDR3 covers 16 amino acids. Only CDR3 DNA is held: 48 bases, read in frame from base 1. V is clipped by 5 bases and J by 2 bases, and the sequence between their germline boundaries is 18 bases long. The germline V gene provides CDR1 SGHAT and CDR2 FQNNGV. The library was generated by 5' RACE. Sequencing used an Illumina HiSeq 2500. The second PCR ran for roughly 7 to 11 cycles and used a J-beta primer mix along with a sample-barcoded 5' primer. Each TCR beta cDNA molecule received a unique molecular identifier from a template-switch 5' adaptor carrying 12 random nucleotides. Each sample yielded at least 3 million CDR3-containing paired-end reads. First-strand cDNA was synthesized from all RNA with the Mint cDNA synthesis kit, primed by a TRBC-specific oligonucleotide. All cDNA was treated with uracil-DNA glycosylase and then went through a first 18-cycle PCR with the universal primers M1SS and BC2_uni_R. The authors processed their data as follows. Normalization of each sample was performed by random selection of 1 million high-quality reads, each carrying a distinct molecular identifier. Instead of being binned into consensus sequences, reads that shared molecular identifiers were thrown out. MiTCR, set to a Q25 quality threshold and the strictest error-elimination algorithm, was used for CDR3 identification, clonotype clustering and error correction. A nonparametric unseen species model with Euler transformation was used to estimate lower-bound total TCR beta diversity. TCRdb reprocessing: public reads trimmed at Q25 with fastp, clones called with MiXCR, in-frame beta chains kept. Every entry covers one CDR3 protein and lists the most common genes and DNA from its rows. The V and J calls reflect TCRdb's pipeline rather than the authors' work. Within this sample are more than 650,000 distinct CDR3 sequences, with approximately 21% of them counted one time only. The top ten constitute 22% of the sample.

The origin of this receptor is a man aged 65-85 years in good health. The sample consisted of blood. The chain employs TRBV11-2 and TRBJ2-5, with the D gene not clear enough to name. The DNA reads as follows: TGTGCCAGCAGCCGGCCACAACTGACCCTGCAAGAGACCCAGTACTTC. This sequence encodes CASSRPQLTLQETQYF.